Presented here are 23 T cell receptor beta chains from one specimen sequenced in a study of shared clonotypes between healthy human individuals. Assay: immunoSEQ multiplex PCR; the TCRdb copy retains only in-frame clones and omits some. The data hold over 850,000 clones, with approximately 80% observed a single time. Sequencing was performed on memory CD4+ T cells from PBMCs. Subset here: CD45RA-negative fraction. Receptor source: a man between 18 and 35 years old in good health. Some clones in this sample may be carry-over from other donors' samples.

The rearrangement links TRBV28 to TRBJ1-2; D might be TRBD1 (6 bases). Trimming took off 3 bases at V and 4 bases at J, with 12 bases between the two ends. Looked up from germline, CDR1 is MDHEN and CDR2 is SYDVKM. This CDR3 has 14 amino acids. Written as DNA, the CDR3 is TGTGCCAGCAGTTTCGAGGCAGGGGCCTATGGCTACACCTTC. Protein sequence: CASSFEAGAYGYTF.

The V call is TRBV25-1, the J call TRBJ2-1, with TRBD2 identical over 10 bases. Germline CDR1 and CDR2: MGHDK and SYGVNS. The V segment lost 3 bases and the J segment 1 base; nucleotides outside the gene matches: 6. This CDR3 is built from 17 residues. Here the CDR3 reads CASSDTSGTGSYNEQFF. CDR3 DNA sequence: TGTGCCAGCAGTGATACTAGCGGGACGGGATCCTACAATGAGCAGTTCTTC.

The chain employs TRBV6-1 and TRBJ2-3, with D hard to call. Trimming shortened V by 2 bases and J by 2 bases, and 11 bases separated the two germline ends. Germline assignment: CDR1 MNHNS and CDR2 SASEGT. This CDR3 contains 15 residues. CDR3 bases: TGTGCCAGCAGTGAAAATGGCTACCTCACAGATACGCAGTATTTT. Translating gives CASSENGYLTDTQYF.

V usage is TRBV7-9 and J usage is TRBJ2-7; D is possibly TRBD1 (6 bases). There are 13 residues in the CDR3. The germline V gene has CDR1 SEHNR and CDR2 FQNEAQ (reference sequence). V lost 8 bases and J lost 0, with 11 bases in between. CDR3 coding DNA: TGTGCCAGCCAGGGGTCTTACTCCTACGAGCAGTACTTC. Amino acid sequence: CASQGSYSYEQYF.

The rearrangement joins TRBV28 to TRBJ1-2; D ambiguous. CDR1 and CDR2 from the germline V gene are MDHEN and SYDVKM. This CDR3 is built from 12 residues. Trimming pared 2 bases from V and 8 bases from J, leaving 9 bases between. The CDR3 protein is CASSLRARGYTF. As DNA, the CDR3 is TGTGCCAGCAGTTTAAGGGCGCGGGGCTACACCTTC.

This chain uses TRBV27 with TRBJ1-4; D is unresolved. The CDR3 totals 15 residues. Germline-derived CDR1 and CDR2 are MNHEY and SMNVEV (reference sequence). The V gene lost 5 bases and the J gene lost 7 bases, with 17 bases spanning the gap. The CDR3 nucleotides read TGTGCCAGCAGTCCCAGGACCTTGAGAGGTGAAAAACTGTTTTTT. Amino acid sequence: CASSPRTLRGEKLFF.

The chain employs TRBV28 and TRBJ1-2; perhaps TRBD1 as D (6 bases). The germline gives CDR1 MDHEN, CDR2 SYDVKM. The CDR3 is 15 amino acids. The V end lost 6 bases, the J end lost 8 bases, and 22 bases lay between the germline ends. CDR3 sequence: CASSHPTGAFKGYTF. Written as DNA, the CDR3 is TGTGCCAGCAGCCACCCGACGGGGGCCTTTAAAGGCTACACCTTC.

The CDR3 here is CASSEYGKETQYF. The CDR3 region has the DNA TGTGCCAGCAGTGAATATGGAAAAGAGACCCAGTACTTC. The chain employs TRBV25-1 and TRBJ2-5; D is undetermined. The V end was cut by 0 bases, the J end by 3 bases, with 5 bases between. Germline-derived CDR1 and CDR2 are MGHDK and SYGVNS. This CDR3 is 13 amino acids long.

As to this clone: Other DNA sequences in the same sample also yield this CDR3. The rearrangement links TRBV7-9 to TRBJ1-1; D is perhaps TRBD1 (5 bases). With 2 bases removed from V and 1 base from J, the gap between germline ends came to 11 bases. CDR3 length equals 15 residues. The germline gives CDR1 SEHNR, CDR2 FQNEAQ (reference sequence). The CDR3 DNA follows: TGTGCCAGCAGCTTACGTCAGGGCGGGAACACTGAAGCTTTCTTT. Translating it yields CASSLRQGGNTEAFF.

The chain joins TRBV7-2 to TRBJ1-1, with no clear D. Trimming left V 1 base short and J 4 bases short, with 10 bases between. Germline V gene sequence: CDR1 SGHTA, CDR2 FQGNSA. CDR3 length: 14 residues. The CDR3 DNA reads as TGTGCCAGCAGCTTAGTGCTCTGGGGCACTGAAGCTTTCTTT. Translating gives CASSLVLWGTEAFF.

This clone was found many times. The V and J genes are TRBV6-6 and TRBJ1-5, with D possibly TRBD1 on 5 matching bases. The CDR3 is 14 amino acids. CDR1 and CDR2 (germline): MNHNY, SVGAGI (reference sequence). The V and J ends lost 6 bases and 2 bases respectively, with 11 bases between them. CDR3 bases: TGTGCCAGCAGGCAGTTGACAGGCAATCAGCCCCAGCATTTT. Translation: CASRQLTGNQPQHF.

This clone showed up just a few times. This chain links TRBV15 with TRBJ1-2; no clear D gene. Germline lookup yields CDR1 LNHNV and CDR2 YYDKDF (reference sequence). Trimming shortened V by 3 bases and J by 5 bases, and 19 bases separated the two germline ends. CDR3 length: 16 amino acids. CDR3 nucleotide sequence: TGTGCCACCAGCAGCATCTCGGGGTTTGAGAGATATGGCTACACCTTC. The encoded protein is CATSSISGFERYGYTF. The variable domain in full, with the rest retrieved from reference TRBV15 and TRBJ1-2, is DAMVIQNPRYQVTQFGKPVTLSCSQTLNHNVMYWYQQKSSQAPKLLFHYYDKDFNNEADTPDNFQSRRPNTSFCFLDIRSPGLGDTAMYLCATSSISGFERYGYTFGSGTRLTVV.

The J gene is TRBJ2-1, the V gene TRBV29-1, with 13 nucleotides matching TRBD2. The ends lost 4 bases at V and 7 bases at J; junction bases unmatched: 7. CDR1 is SQVTM and CDR2 is ANQGSEA in the germline V gene. The CDR3 is 15 amino acids. In DNA form, the CDR3 reads TGCAGCGTTGGAGGGGGGACTAGCGGGATGAATGAGCAGTTCTTC. This encodes CSVGGGTSGMNEQFF.

The chain links TRBV5-4 to TRBJ2-7; 7 nucleotides match TRBD1. The ends lost 4 bases at V and 3 bases at J; junction bases unmatched: 10. CDR1 SGHNT and CDR2 YYREEE come from the germline V gene (reference sequence). This CDR3 region has 15 residues. Here the CDR3 reads CASSRGQVPIYEQYF. CDR3 nucleotide sequence: TGTGCCAGCAGCCGAGGACAGGTCCCTATCTACGAGCAGTACTTC. Using reference TRBV5-4 and TRBJ2-7 for the parts outside the CDR3, the full variable domain is ETGVTQSPTHLIKTRGQQVTLRCSSQSGHNTVSWYQQALGQGPQFIFQYYREEENGRGNFPPRFSGLQFPNYSSELNVNALELDDSALYLCASSRGQVPIYEQYFGPGTRLTVT.

Comment on this clone: Since no conserved phenylalanine or tryptophan closes the CDR3, a read error is the likely cause. The rearrangement uses TRBV5-4 and TRBJ1-2; no firm D call. There are 12 residues in the CDR3. Trimming shortened V by 1 base and J by 3 bases, and 4 bases separated the two germline ends. Germline CDR1 SGHNT, CDR2 YYREEE (reference sequence). CDR3 nucleotides: TGTGCCAGCAGCTTGCGGGACTATGGCTACACCTCC. It is translated as CASSLRDYGYTS.

The chain combines TRBV12-5 with TRBJ2-6; D is unclear. Germline lookup yields CDR1 LGHNT and CDR2 FRNRAP. The V end was cut by 2 bases, the J end by 3 bases, with 5 bases between. The length of the CDR3 is 14 residues. CDR3 protein: CASGLSGGANVLTF. The CDR3, as DNA: TGTGCTAGTGGTTTGTCGGGTGGGGCCAACGTCCTGACTTTC.

The gene calls are TRBV11-2 and TRBJ2-4; TRBD2 agrees at 7 bases. CDR3 length: 17 amino acids. Looked up from germline, CDR1 is SGHAT and CDR2 is FQNNGV. Trimming took 1 base from V and 3 from J; bases not matched to a gene: 9. The DNA for the CDR3 is TGTGCCAGCAGCTTAGCGGCCGGGGGAGGGAGCAAAAACATTCAGTACTTC. Its protein product is CASSLAAGGGSKNIQYF.

The rearrangement joins TRBV29-1 to TRBJ2-5; TRBD2 aligns across 7 bases. Germline loops: CDR1 SQVTM, CDR2 ANQGSEA. The CDR3 has 14 amino acids. The ends lost 4 bases at V and 5 bases at J; junction bases unmatched: 10. CDR3 DNA: TGCAGCGTTGCCCCGGGAGGTAGCTCCGAGACCCAGTACTTC. Translated, it gives CSVAPGGSSETQYF.

The rearrangement links TRBV5-1 to TRBJ2-5, with 7 bases that match TRBD1. This CDR3 spans 13 amino acids. Germline values: CDR1 SGHRS, CDR2 YFSETQ. J lost 1 base, V lost 5 bases, and 2 bases had no gene match. The CDR3 loop reads CASRTGTQETQYF. For the CDR3, the DNA is TGCGCCAGCAGGACAGGGACCCAAGAGACCCAGTACTTC.

This clone was found a few times. The CDR3 loop is CASNPSGARGPQHF. The CDR3 DNA reads as TGTGCCAGTAACCCCAGCGGGGCGCGGGGGCCCCAGCATTTT. The chain employs TRBV19 and TRBJ1-5, with D maybe TRBD1 (5 bases). Germline V gives CDR1 LNHDA, CDR2 SQIVND (reference sequence). V dropped 7 bases and J dropped 9 bases, with 19 bases sitting between them. The CDR3 loop spans 14 amino acids.

The chain is built from TRBV5-4 and TRBJ2-2; TRBD2 aligns across 11 bases. Germline CDR1 reads SGHNT; CDR2 reads YYREEE (reference sequence). The CDR3 has 16 residues. The J segment lost 6 bases and the V segment lost 2 bases, leaving 6 bases of the junction unmatched. This CDR3 reads CASSFPTSGMAGELFF. The CDR3 region has the DNA TGTGCCAGCAGCTTCCCGACTAGCGGGATGGCCGGGGAGCTGTTTTTT.

This clone came up a few times. This rearrangement joins TRBV5-1 to TRBJ2-2, with D unclear. The V gene lost 0 bases and the J gene lost 0 bases, with 6 bases spanning the gap. The CDR3 has 15 residues. CDR1 is SGHRS and CDR2 is YFSETQ in the germline V gene. DNA of the CDR3: TGCGCCAGCAGCTTGGAACCAGCGAACACCGGGGAGCTGTTTTTT. Translation gives CASSLEPANTGELFF.

V usage is TRBV7-2 and J usage is TRBJ2-3, with no clear D. V was cut by 5 bases and J by 0 bases, with 9 bases left in between. This CDR3 comprises 14 residues. CDR1 is SGHTA and CDR2 is FQGNSA in the germline V gene. The CDR3 region has the DNA TGTGCCAGCAGCAGATATAGGAGCACAGATACGCAGTATTTT. The encoded protein is CASSRYRSTDTQYF.